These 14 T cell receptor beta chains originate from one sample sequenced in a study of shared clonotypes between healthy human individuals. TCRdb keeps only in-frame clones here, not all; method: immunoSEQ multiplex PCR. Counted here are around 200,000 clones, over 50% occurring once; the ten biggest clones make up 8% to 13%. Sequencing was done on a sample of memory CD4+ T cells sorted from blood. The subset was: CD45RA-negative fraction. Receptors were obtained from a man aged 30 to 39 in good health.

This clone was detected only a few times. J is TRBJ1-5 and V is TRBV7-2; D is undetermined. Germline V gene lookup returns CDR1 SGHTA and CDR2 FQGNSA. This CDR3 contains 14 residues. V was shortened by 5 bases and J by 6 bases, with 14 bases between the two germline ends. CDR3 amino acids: CASSPLGSGQPQHF. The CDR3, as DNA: TGTGCCAGCAGCCCTTTAGGGTCTGGTCAGCCCCAGCATTTT.

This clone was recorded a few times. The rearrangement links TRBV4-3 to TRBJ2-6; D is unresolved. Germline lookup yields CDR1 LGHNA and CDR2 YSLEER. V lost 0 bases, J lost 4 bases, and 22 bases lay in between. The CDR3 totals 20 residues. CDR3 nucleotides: TGCGCCAGCAGCCAAGAAGGGTCGCGGTCCTCCCTCGGCGGGGCCAACGTCCTGACTTTC. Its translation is CASSQEGSRSSLGGANVLTF.

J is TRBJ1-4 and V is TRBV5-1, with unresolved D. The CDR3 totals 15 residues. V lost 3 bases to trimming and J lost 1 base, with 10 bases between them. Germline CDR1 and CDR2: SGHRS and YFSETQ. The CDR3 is CASSSEFQTNEKLFF. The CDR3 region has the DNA TGCGCCAGCAGCTCAGAGTTCCAAACTAATGAAAAACTGTTTTTT.

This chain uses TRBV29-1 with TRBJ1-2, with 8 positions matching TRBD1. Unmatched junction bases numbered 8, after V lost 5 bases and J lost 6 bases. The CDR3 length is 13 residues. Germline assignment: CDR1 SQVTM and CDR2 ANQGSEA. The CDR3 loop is CSVTTGQGHGYTF. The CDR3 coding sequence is TGCAGCGTTACAACAGGACAGGGCCATGGCTACACCTTC.

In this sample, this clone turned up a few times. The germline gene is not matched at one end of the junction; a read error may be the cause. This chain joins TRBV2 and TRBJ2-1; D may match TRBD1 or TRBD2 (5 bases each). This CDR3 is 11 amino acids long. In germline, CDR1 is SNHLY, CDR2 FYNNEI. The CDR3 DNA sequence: TGTGCCAGCTGTAGTTCGGGGCACCCCATCTTC. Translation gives CASCSSGHPIF.

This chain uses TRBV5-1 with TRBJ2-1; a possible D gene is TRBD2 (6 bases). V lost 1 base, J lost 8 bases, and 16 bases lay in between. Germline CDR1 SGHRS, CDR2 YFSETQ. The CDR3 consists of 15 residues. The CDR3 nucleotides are TGCGCCAGCAGCTTGTCATTACGGGAGTTTGATGAGCAGTTCTTC. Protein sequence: CASSLSLREFDEQFF.

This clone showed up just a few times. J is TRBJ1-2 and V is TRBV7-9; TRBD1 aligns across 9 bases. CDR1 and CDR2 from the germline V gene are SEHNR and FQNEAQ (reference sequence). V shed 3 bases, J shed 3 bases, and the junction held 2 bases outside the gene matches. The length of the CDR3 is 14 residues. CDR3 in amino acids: CASSLGQGDYGYTF. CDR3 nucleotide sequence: TGTGCCAGCAGCTTGGGACAGGGCGACTATGGCTACACCTTC.

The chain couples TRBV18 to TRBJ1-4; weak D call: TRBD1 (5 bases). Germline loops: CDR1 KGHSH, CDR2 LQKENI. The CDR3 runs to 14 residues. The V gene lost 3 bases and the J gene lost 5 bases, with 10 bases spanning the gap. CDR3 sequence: CASSPTGRNEKLFF. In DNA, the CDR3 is TGTGCCAGCTCACCTACGGGACGGAATGAAAAACTGTTTTTT.

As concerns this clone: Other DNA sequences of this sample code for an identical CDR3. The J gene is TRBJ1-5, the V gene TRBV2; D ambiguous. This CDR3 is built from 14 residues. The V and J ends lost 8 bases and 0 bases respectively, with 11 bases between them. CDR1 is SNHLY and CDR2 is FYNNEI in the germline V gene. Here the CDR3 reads CASQTGNSNQPQHF. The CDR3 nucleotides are TGTGCCAGCCAGACGGGAAATAGCAATCAGCCCCAGCATTTT.

CDR3 loop: CASSRLVGPGELFF. The CDR3 bases are TGTGCCAGCAGCCGACTAGTCGGTCCCGGGGAGCTGTTTTTT. The chain joins TRBV7-2 to TRBJ2-2; D perhaps matches TRBD2 (6 bases). In germline, CDR1 is SGHTA, CDR2 FQGNSA. V dropped 5 bases and J dropped 6 bases, with 13 bases sitting between them. The CDR3 is made up of 14 amino acids.

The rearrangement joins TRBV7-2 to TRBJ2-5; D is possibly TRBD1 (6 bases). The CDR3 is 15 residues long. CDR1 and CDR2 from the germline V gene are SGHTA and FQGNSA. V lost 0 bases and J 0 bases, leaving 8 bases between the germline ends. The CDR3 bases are TGTGCCAGCAGCTTAGCGGGGGCGTACCAAGAGACCCAGTACTTC. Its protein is CASSLAGAYQETQYF.

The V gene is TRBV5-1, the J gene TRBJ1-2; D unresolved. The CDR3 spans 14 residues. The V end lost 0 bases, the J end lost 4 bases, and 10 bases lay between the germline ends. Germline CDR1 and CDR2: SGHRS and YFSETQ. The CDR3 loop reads CASSLESASYGYTF. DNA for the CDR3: TGCGCCAGCAGCTTGGAGTCGGCCTCCTATGGCTACACCTTC.

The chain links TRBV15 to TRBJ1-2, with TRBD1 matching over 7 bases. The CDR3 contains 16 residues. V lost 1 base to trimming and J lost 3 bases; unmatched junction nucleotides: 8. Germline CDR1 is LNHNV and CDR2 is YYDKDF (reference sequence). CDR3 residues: CATSRGQGRGYYGYTF. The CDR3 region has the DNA TGTGCCACCAGCAGAGGACAGGGTAGAGGATACTATGGCTACACCTTC.

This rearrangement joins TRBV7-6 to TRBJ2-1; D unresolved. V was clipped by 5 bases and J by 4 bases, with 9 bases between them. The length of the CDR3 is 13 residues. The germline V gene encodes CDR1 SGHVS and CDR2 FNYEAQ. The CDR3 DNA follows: TGTGCCAGCAGCCCGGACCATTACAATGAGCAGTTCTTC. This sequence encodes CASSPDHYNEQFF. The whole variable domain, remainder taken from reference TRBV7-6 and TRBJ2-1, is GAGVSQSPRYKVTKRGQDVALRCDPISGHVSLYWYRQALGQGPEFLTYFNYEAQQDKSGLPNDRFSAERPEGSISTLTIQRTEQRDSAMYRCASSPDHYNEQFFGPGTRLTVL.